This T cell receptor (beta chain) is drawn from a study of cytomegalovirus exposure and HLA in healthy donors. Losses at the gene ends were 3 bases for V and 5 bases for J; bases not matched to a gene: 3. The CDR3 sequence is 15 residues long. In germline, CDR1 is ENHRY, CDR2 SYGVKD. Primers included in the PCR were 60 Vbeta and 13 Jbeta primers. Only in-frame clones appear in the TCRdb table, and some are missing; sequencing was by immunoSEQ multiplex PCR. The data contain 110,000 to 150,000 clones, about three quarters of them singletons. This TCR derives from a human donor in good health. Sequenced sample: PBMCs. The J gene is TRBJ2-1, the V gene TRBV10-3; 11 bases are shared with TRBD1. The CDR3 region is CAISDRTGGHNEQFF. CDR3 bases: TGTGCCATCAGTGACCGGACAGGGGGCCACAATGAGCAGTTCTTC.